These T cell receptor beta chains were read from a single sample in a study of CD8 T cells in ankylosing spondylitis. TCRdb ran MiXCR on the 5' RACE reads and lists one entry per CDR3 protein. The data hold a few hundred thousand distinct CDR3 sequences, with 15% to 20% observed a single time. Sequencing was performed on blood, either unsorted or a sorted T cell fraction (not recorded which). Source of these receptors: a male donor with ankylosing spondylitis or in good health (not recorded which). The CDR3 runs from the conserved cysteine through the conserved F or W. A D gene is named only where the DNA matches it firmly. A row's size may be missing; if present it is once, few, many or a size class.

v_call: TRBV6-2/TRBV6-3
d_call: TRBD1
clone_size: few
j_call: TRBJ2-7
cdr3_nt: TGTGCCAGCAACCCGGGACAGGAGGTCTACGAGCAGTACTTC
cdr3_aa: CASNPGQEVYEQYF

v_call: TRBV5-1
d_call: TRBD1
clone_size: few
j_call: TRBJ1-2
cdr3_nt: TGCGCCAGCAGCGAGTCCGGGACAGGGGGTTTCGGTGGCTACACCTTC
cdr3_aa: CASSESGTGGFGGYTF

v_call: TRBV27
d_call: TRBD1
clone_size: .
j_call: TRBJ2-1
cdr3_nt: TGTGCCAGCAGTTCCAGGACAGGGCCAAGCGATGAGCAGTTCTTC
cdr3_aa: CASSSRTGPSDEQFF

v_call: TRBV25-1
d_call: .
clone_size: few
j_call: TRBJ2-1
cdr3_nt: TGTGCCAGCAGTGAAAGGGCTCATGAGCAGTTCTTC
cdr3_aa: CASSERAHEQFF

v_call: TRBV6-1
d_call: TRBD2
clone_size: few
j_call: TRBJ2-7
cdr3_nt: TGTGCCAGCAGCCACGGGACTAGCAGCGAGCAGTACTTC
cdr3_aa: CASSHGTSSEQYF

v_call: TRBV12-5
d_call: .
clone_size: .
j_call: TRBJ2-2
cdr3_nt: TGTGCTAGTGGTTTGGGGCAGACCGCGAACACCGGGGAGCTGTTTTTT
cdr3_aa: CASGLGQTANTGELFF

v_call: TRBV12-3/TRBV12-4
d_call: TRBD1
clone_size: few
j_call: TRBJ1-1
cdr3_nt: TGTGCCAGCAGTCGCGGACAGGGGGACACTGAAGCTTTCTTT
cdr3_aa: CASSRGQGDTEAFF

v_call: TRBV20-1
d_call: .
clone_size: few
j_call: TRBJ2-3
cdr3_nt: TGCAGTGCTAGAGATGGCAGCACTACGCAGTATTTT
cdr3_aa: CSARDGSTTQYF

v_call: TRBV19
d_call: .
clone_size: few
j_call: TRBJ2-7
cdr3_nt: TGTGCCACCCATGGCTGGTCTGGAGGGACCTACGAGCAGTACTTC
cdr3_aa: CATHGWSGGTYEQYF

v_call: TRBV20-1
d_call: .
clone_size: .
j_call: TRBJ2-3
cdr3_nt: TGCAGTGCTAGAGATTGGAGTAGCGGCCTCACAGATACGCAGTATTTT
cdr3_aa: CSARDWSSGLTDTQYF

v_call: TRBV9
d_call: TRBD2
clone_size: few
j_call: TRBJ2-1
cdr3_nt: TGTGCCAGCAGCGTAGTCCCTCATAGCGGGAGGGCCTCCTACAATGAGCAGTTCTTC
cdr3_aa: CASSVVPHSGRASYNEQFF

v_call: TRBV29-1
d_call: .
clone_size: .
j_call: TRBJ1-1
cdr3_nt: TGCAGCGACTTAGGGTCCAGGACGAGGAACCTCTTT
cdr3_aa: CSDLGSRTRNLF

v_call: TRBV9
d_call: .
clone_size: few
j_call: TRBJ2-1
cdr3_nt: TGTGCCAGCAGCGCCACCCCCGGACGGACCTACAATGAGCAGTTCTTC
cdr3_aa: CASSATPGRTYNEQFF

v_call: TRBV29-1
d_call: .
clone_size: many
j_call: TRBJ2-5
cdr3_nt: TGCAGCGTCGCGACGACCGAGACAGTCCAAGAGACCCAGTACTTC
cdr3_aa: CSVATTETVQETQYF

v_call: TRBV4-2
d_call: TRBD2
clone_size: .
j_call: TRBJ2-7
cdr3_nt: TGTGCCAGCAGCCCACGGGGACTAGCGGGAGGGTACTCCTACGAGCAGTACTTC
cdr3_aa: CASSPRGLAGGYSYEQYF

v_call: TRBV3-1
d_call: .
clone_size: .
j_call: TRBJ2-7
cdr3_nt: TGTGCCAGCAGCCAAGGGGGGGGCGCGACCTACGAGCAGTACTTC
cdr3_aa: CASSQGGGATYEQYF

v_call: TRBV3-1
d_call: .
clone_size: .
j_call: TRBJ2-2
cdr3_nt: TGTGCCAGCAGCCCGATTGTATTTGGGGAGCTGTTTTTT
cdr3_aa: CASSPIVFGELFF

v_call: TRBV9
d_call: .
clone_size: .
j_call: TRBJ2-3
cdr3_nt: TGTGCCAGCAGCGGGATTGGGGAAGATACGCAGTATTTT
cdr3_aa: CASSGIGEDTQYF

v_call: TRBV29-1
d_call: TRBD1
clone_size: few
j_call: TRBJ2-1
cdr3_nt: TGCAGCGTTGCCGACAAGGGACAGGGTGCCTACAATGAGCAGTTCTTC
cdr3_aa: CSVADKGQGAYNEQFF

v_call: TRBV20-1
d_call: .
clone_size: .
j_call: TRBJ2-7
cdr3_nt: TGCAGTGCTAGTCGGGGGAGGGGGGCTACCTACGAGCAGTACTTC
cdr3_aa: CSASRGRGATYEQYF

v_call: TRBV11-2
d_call: TRBD1
clone_size: few
j_call: TRBJ1-6
cdr3_nt: TGTGCCAGCAGCCTTGGGACAGCCTACCTCCACTTT
cdr3_aa: CASSLGTAYLHF

v_call: TRBV19
d_call: TRBD1
clone_size: .
j_call: TRBJ2-2
cdr3_nt: TGTGCCAGTAGTAAGACCGGGACAGGGCACGGGGAGCTGTTTTTT
cdr3_aa: CASSKTGTGHGELFF

v_call: TRBV20-1
d_call: TRBD2
clone_size: .
j_call: TRBJ2-7
cdr3_nt: TGCAGTGCCCAGAACGGGGGGTCCGAGCAGTACTTC
cdr3_aa: CSAQNGGSEQYF

v_call: TRBV5-6
d_call: .
clone_size: .
j_call: TRBJ2-7
cdr3_nt: TGTGCCAGCAGCTGGGGACATCCCGGCGAGCAGTACTTC
cdr3_aa: CASSWGHPGEQYF

v_call: TRBV29-1
d_call: .
clone_size: many
j_call: TRBJ2-7
cdr3_nt: TGCAGCGTTGAGGGGCTTCGGGAGCAGTACTTC
cdr3_aa: CSVEGLREQYF

v_call: TRBV7-9
d_call: .
clone_size: few
j_call: TRBJ2-1
cdr3_nt: TGTGCCAGCAGCTTAGCTAAGAACAATGAGCAGTTCTTC
cdr3_aa: CASSLAKNNEQFF

v_call: TRBV10-3
d_call: .
clone_size: .
j_call: TRBJ1-2
cdr3_nt: TGTGCCATCAGTGAACCGGGAGGCCTAGACTATGGCTACACCTTC
cdr3_aa: CAISEPGGLDYGYTF

v_call: TRBV11-2
d_call: TRBD2
clone_size: .
j_call: TRBJ2-1
cdr3_nt: TGTGCCAGCAGCTTAGGGGGACTAGCGGGAGTGGGGCACAATGAGCAGTTCTTC
cdr3_aa: CASSLGGLAGVGHNEQFF

v_call: TRBV29-1
d_call: TRBD2
clone_size: .
j_call: TRBJ2-7
cdr3_nt: TGCAGCGCGGGACTAGCGGGAGCAAACGAGCAGTACTTC
cdr3_aa: CSAGLAGANEQYF

v_call: TRBV4-3
d_call: .
clone_size: .
j_call: TRBJ2-3
cdr3_nt: TGCGCCAGCAGCCAGGACTCTAGCACAGATACGCAGTATTTT
cdr3_aa: CASSQDSSTDTQYF

v_call: TRBV7-2
d_call: .
clone_size: .
j_call: TRBJ1-5
cdr3_nt: TGTGCCAGCAGCTTAGGATACAGTAGCAATCAGCCCCAGCATTTT
cdr3_aa: CASSLGYSSNQPQHF

v_call: TRBV27
d_call: .
clone_size: .
j_call: TRBJ2-7
cdr3_nt: TGTGCCAGCAGTCGAGAAAGGGGTTCCGGCAACGAGCAGTACTTC
cdr3_aa: CASSRERGSGNEQYF

v_call: TRBV4-1
d_call: TRBD2
clone_size: many
j_call: TRBJ2-1
cdr3_nt: TGCGCCAGCAGCCCGGCCGGGCCTAGCGGAAAAATTAGGTACAATGAGCAGTTCTTC
cdr3_aa: CASSPAGPSGKIRYNEQFF

v_call: TRBV14
d_call: .
clone_size: .
j_call: TRBJ2-2
cdr3_nt: TGTGCCAGCAGCCAAGATCGGCTGTTCGGGGAGCTGTTTTTT
cdr3_aa: CASSQDRLFGELFF

v_call: TRBV5-1
d_call: .
clone_size: .
j_call: TRBJ2-4
cdr3_nt: TGCGCCAGCAGCAAGAAAGGAAGGTGGGGAGCCAAAAACATTCAGTACTTC
cdr3_aa: CASSKKGRWGAKNIQYF

v_call: TRBV7-9
d_call: TRBD2
clone_size: many
j_call: TRBJ2-7
cdr3_nt: TGTGCCAGCAGCTCCCCCCTAGCGGGGGAGCAGTACTTC
cdr3_aa: CASSSPLAGEQYF

v_call: TRBV4-3
d_call: TRBD2
clone_size: once
j_call: TRBJ2-7
cdr3_nt: TGCGCCAGCAGCCAAGATTGGCTAGCGGGATTAGGGGCGCGAGAGCAGTACTTC
cdr3_aa: CASSQDWLAGLGAREQYF

v_call: TRBV10-3
d_call: .
clone_size: few
j_call: TRBJ2-7
cdr3_nt: TGTGCCATCAGTTCGATCCGGGACGACGAGCAGTACTTC
cdr3_aa: CAISSIRDDEQYF

v_call: TRBV6-1
d_call: .
clone_size: .
j_call: TRBJ2-1
cdr3_nt: TGTGCCAGCAGTGAAGCCGGCTTGAACTCCTACAATGAGCAGTTCTTC
cdr3_aa: CASSEAGLNSYNEQFF

v_call: TRBV12-3/TRBV12-4
d_call: .
clone_size: .
j_call: TRBJ2-2
cdr3_nt: TGTGCCAGCAGTTTGATCAGCGCGAACACCGGGGAGCTGTTTTTT
cdr3_aa: CASSLISANTGELFF

v_call: TRBV6-4
d_call: .
clone_size: .
j_call: TRBJ2-1
cdr3_nt: TGTGCCAGCGAACGGGGCGGGAATTTATGGAATGAGCAGTTCTTC
cdr3_aa: CASERGGNLWNEQFF

v_call: TRBV4-1
d_call: .
clone_size: many
j_call: TRBJ1-1
cdr3_nt: TGCGCCAGCAGCCAGGTCGGGGCGGAGGATGAAGCTTTCTTT
cdr3_aa: CASSQVGAEDEAFF

v_call: TRBV20-1
d_call: .
clone_size: .
j_call: TRBJ1-1
cdr3_nt: TGCAGTGCTAGAGGCTTGAGGGACACTGAAGCTTTCTTT
cdr3_aa: CSARGLRDTEAFF

v_call: TRBV15
d_call: .
clone_size: .
j_call: TRBJ1-4
cdr3_nt: TGTGCCACCAGCAGAGTAGGTTGGGGAGATGGGCGCCGGGAAAAACTGTTTTTT
cdr3_aa: CATSRVGWGDGRREKLFF

v_call: TRBV29-1
d_call: .
clone_size: many
j_call: TRBJ2-7
cdr3_nt: TGCAGCGCGAATAGCGTGGGCGAGCAGTACTTC
cdr3_aa: CSANSVGEQYF

v_call: TRBV12-3/TRBV12-4
d_call: TRBD1
clone_size: .
j_call: TRBJ2-1
cdr3_nt: TGTGCCAGCAGGTCCGACAGGGGGCCCAACAATGAGCAGTTCTTC
cdr3_aa: CASRSDRGPNNEQFF

v_call: TRBV15
d_call: TRBD2
clone_size: few
j_call: TRBJ2-3
cdr3_nt: TGTGCCACCAGCACGACTAGCGGGAGTCGGCCAGATACGCAGTATTTT
cdr3_aa: CATSTTSGSRPDTQYF

v_call: TRBV6-1
d_call: .
clone_size: few
j_call: TRBJ2-2
cdr3_nt: TGTGCCACCACCCCGGTCGTAGGGGGCACCGGGGAGCTGTTTTTT
cdr3_aa: CATTPVVGGTGELFF

v_call: TRBV6-5
d_call: .
clone_size: few
j_call: TRBJ2-7
cdr3_nt: TGTGCCAGCAGTTACGCAGCTCCCTACGAGCAGTACTTC
cdr3_aa: CASSYAAPYEQYF